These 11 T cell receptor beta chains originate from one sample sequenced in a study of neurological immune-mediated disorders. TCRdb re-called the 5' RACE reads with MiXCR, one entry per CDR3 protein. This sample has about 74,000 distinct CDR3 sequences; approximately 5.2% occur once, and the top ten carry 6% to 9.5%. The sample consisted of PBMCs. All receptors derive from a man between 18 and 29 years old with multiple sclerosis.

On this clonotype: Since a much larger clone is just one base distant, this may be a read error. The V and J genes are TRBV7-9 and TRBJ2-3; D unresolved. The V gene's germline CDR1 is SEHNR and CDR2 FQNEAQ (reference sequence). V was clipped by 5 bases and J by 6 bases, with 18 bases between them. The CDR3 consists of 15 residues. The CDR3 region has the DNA TGTGCCAGCAGCCCCCGCGTAATAATATCGGATACGCAGTATTTT. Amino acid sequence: CASSPRVIISDTQYF.

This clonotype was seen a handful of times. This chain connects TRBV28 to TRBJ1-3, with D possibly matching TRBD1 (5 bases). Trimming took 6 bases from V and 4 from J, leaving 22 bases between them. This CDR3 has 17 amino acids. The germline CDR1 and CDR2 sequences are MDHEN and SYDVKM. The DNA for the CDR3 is TGTGCCAGCAGCTCTTCCACGGGGGGACTAGCGGGAAACACCATATATTTT. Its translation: CASSSSTGGLAGNTIYF.

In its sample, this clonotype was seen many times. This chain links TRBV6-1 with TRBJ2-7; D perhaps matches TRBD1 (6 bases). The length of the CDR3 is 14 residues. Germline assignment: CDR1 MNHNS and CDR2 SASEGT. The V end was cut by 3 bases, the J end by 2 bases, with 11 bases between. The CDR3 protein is CASSESGVPYEQYF. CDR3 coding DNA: TGTGCCAGCAGTGAGTCAGGGGTCCCCTACGAGCAGTACTTC.

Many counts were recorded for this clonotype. The CDR3 coding sequence is TGCGCCAGCAGTGAGCCTACTAAGACTAGGCGCAGCACAGATACGCAGTATTTT. Amino acid sequence: CASSEPTKTRRSTDTQYF. The rearrangement uses TRBV10-2 and TRBJ2-3, with D possibly TRBD2 on 6 matching bases. The length of the CDR3 is 18 residues. Germline CDR1 WSHSY, CDR2 SAAADI. V lost 2 bases to trimming and J lost 0 bases, with 18 bases between them.

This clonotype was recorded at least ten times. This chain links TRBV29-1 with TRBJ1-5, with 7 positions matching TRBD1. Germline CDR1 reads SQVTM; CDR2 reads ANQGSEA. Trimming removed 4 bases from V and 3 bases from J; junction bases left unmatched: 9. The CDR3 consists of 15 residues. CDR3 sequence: CSVAYRGSDNQPQHF. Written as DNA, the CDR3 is TGCAGCGTTGCCTACAGGGGTAGTGACAATCAGCCCCAGCATTTT.

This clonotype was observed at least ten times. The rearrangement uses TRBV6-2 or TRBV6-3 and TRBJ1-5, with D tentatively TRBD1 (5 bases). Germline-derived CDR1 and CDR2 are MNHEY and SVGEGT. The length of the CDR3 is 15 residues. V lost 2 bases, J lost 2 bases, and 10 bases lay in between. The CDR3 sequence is CASSYGGFRNQPQHF. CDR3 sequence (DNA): TGTGCCAGCAGTTACGGGGGGTTTCGCAATCAGCCCCAGCATTTT.

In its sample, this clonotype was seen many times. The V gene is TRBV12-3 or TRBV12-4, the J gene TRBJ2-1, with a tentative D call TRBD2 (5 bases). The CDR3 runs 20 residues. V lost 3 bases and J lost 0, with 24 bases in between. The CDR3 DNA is TGTGCCAGCAGTTTGTGGGGAACAAGCGGAGCCCCCAGCTCCTACAATGAGCAGTTCTTC. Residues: CASSLWGTSGAPSSYNEQFF.

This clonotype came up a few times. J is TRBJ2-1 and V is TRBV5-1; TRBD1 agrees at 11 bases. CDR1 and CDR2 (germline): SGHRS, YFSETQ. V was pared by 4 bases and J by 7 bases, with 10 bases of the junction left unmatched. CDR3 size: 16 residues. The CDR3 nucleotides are TGCGCCAGCAGCCCAGCCCCCGGGACAGGGGGGAATGAGCAGTTCTTC. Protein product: CASSPAPGTGGNEQFF.

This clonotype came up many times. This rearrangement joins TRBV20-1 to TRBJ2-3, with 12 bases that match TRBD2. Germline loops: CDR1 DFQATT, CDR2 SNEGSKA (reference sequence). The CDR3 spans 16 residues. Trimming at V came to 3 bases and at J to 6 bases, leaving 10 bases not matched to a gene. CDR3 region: CSASESSGRAGDTQYF. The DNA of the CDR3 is TGCAGTGCTAGTGAATCTAGCGGGAGGGCCGGGGATACGCAGTATTTT.

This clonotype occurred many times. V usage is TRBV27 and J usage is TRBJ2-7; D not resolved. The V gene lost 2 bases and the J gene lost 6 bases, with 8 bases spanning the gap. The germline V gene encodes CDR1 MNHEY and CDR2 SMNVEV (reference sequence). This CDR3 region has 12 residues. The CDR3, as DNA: TGTGCCAGCAGTTTAACTTCAGGCGAGCAGTACTTC. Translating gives CASSLTSGEQYF.

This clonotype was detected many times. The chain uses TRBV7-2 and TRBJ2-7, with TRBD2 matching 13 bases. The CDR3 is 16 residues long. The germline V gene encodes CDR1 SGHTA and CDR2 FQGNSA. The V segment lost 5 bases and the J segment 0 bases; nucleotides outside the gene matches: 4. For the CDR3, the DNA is TGTGCCAGCAGCGTGACTAGCGGGAGGTTCTCCTACGAGCAGTACTTC. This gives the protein CASSVTSGRFSYEQYF.